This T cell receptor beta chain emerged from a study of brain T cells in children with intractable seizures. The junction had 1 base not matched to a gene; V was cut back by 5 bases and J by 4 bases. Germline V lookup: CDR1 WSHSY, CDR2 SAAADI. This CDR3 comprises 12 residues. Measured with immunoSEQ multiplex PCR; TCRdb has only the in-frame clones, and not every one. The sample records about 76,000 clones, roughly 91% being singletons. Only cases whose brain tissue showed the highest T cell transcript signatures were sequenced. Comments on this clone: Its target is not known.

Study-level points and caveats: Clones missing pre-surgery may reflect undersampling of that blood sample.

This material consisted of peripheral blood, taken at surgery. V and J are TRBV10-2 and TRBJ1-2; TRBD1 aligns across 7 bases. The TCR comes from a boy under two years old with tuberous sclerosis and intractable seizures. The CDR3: CASSPGGYGYTF. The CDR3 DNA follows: TGCGCCAGCAGTCCAGGGGGCTATGGCTACACCTTC.